The 24 T cell receptor beta chains reported below all come from one sample, sequenced in a study of radiotherapy plus CTLA-4 blockade in lung cancer (dated by TCRdb to 2016 to 2019). The library was obtained by the immunoSEQ multiplex PCR assay. The clones in this table, taken by TCRdb from immuneACCESS, are in-frame only. Not every clone is retained; where verified, under half of the shortfall comes from an unresolved V gene, and the cause of the rest is unknown. In all, the sample holds about 30,000 clones, and around three quarters of those were seen once. Around 17% of the sample rests with the top ten. This specimen consisted of peripheral blood, obtained from a patient treated with radiotherapy plus ipilimumab. These receptors originate from a human donor with non-small cell lung cancer that progressed on radiotherapy plus ipilimumab.

V usage is TRBV6-1 and J usage is TRBJ1-2, with D maybe TRBD1 (5 bases). CDR1 is MNHNS and CDR2 is SASEGT in the germline V gene. This CDR3 region has 13 residues. Trimming cost V 6 bases and J 2 bases, with 10 bases left between them. CDR3 DNA sequence: TGTGCCAGCAGGACAGCCTTCAACTATGGCTACACCTTC. This encodes CASRTAFNYGYTF.

The gene calls are TRBV6-6 and TRBJ1-1, with D unclear. Germline V lookup: CDR1 MNHNY, CDR2 SVGAGI (reference sequence). Trimming shortened V by 8 bases and J by 1 base, and 14 bases separated the two germline ends. CDR3 length equals 14 residues. The DNA for the CDR3 is TGTGCCAGCGGGAGACTTCAGAAGAACACTGAAGCTTTCTTT. Translating gives CASGRLQKNTEAFF.

A few counts support this clone. The CDR3 bases are TGTGCCAGCAGCTTTCAGGGGGATACTGAAGCTTTCTTT. It translates to CASSFQGDTEAFF. The chain carries TRBV11-3 and TRBJ1-1; the match to TRBD1 covers 7 bases. V trimming: 3 bases; J trimming: 5 bases; junction bases outside the gene matches: 3. The V gene's germline CDR1 is SGHNT and CDR2 YENEEA. There are 13 residues in the CDR3.

This CDR3 is CASSSTWAGGVPEAFF. CDR3 nucleotides: TGCGCCAGCAGCTCCACTTGGGCAGGGGGTGTCCCTGAAGCTTTCTTT. This rearrangement joins TRBV5-1 to TRBJ1-1, with 7 positions matching TRBD1. CDR1 SGHRS and CDR2 YFSETQ come from the germline V gene. The CDR3 has 16 amino acids. V lost 3 bases and J lost 6; bases outside the gene matches: 14. Variable domain in full (rest from reference TRBV5-1 and TRBJ1-1): KAGVTQTPRYLIKTRGQQVTLSCSPISGHRSVSWYQQTPGQGLQFLFEYFSETQRNKGNFPGRFSGRQFSNSRSEMNVSTLELGDSALYLCASSSTWAGGVPEAFFGQGTRLTVV.

This clone turned up a few times. This chain uses TRBV2 with TRBJ2-5, with a tentative D call TRBD1 (7 bases). The germline CDR1 and CDR2 sequences are SNHLY and FYNNEI. Trimming removed 4 bases at V and 2 bases at J, with 14 bases between. The CDR3 extends over 15 amino acids. The CDR3 loop reads CASSAQGSGQETQYF. CDR3 DNA: TGTGCCAGCAGTGCACAGGGGAGCGGGCAAGAGACCCAGTACTTC.

J is TRBJ2-1 and V is TRBV6-6; 7 nucleotides align to TRBD2. The germline gives CDR1 MNHNY, CDR2 SVGAGI (reference sequence). Trimming took 6 bases from V and 0 from J; bases not matched to a gene: 8. CDR3 length equals 16 residues. As DNA, the CDR3 is TGTGCCAGCAGCTCTAAAAAGCGGGGCTCCTACAATGAGCAGTTCTTC. This translates into CASSSKKRGSYNEQFF.

The rearrangement joins TRBV19 to TRBJ2-6; weak D call: TRBD2 (5 bases). Germline V gives CDR1 LNHDA, CDR2 SQIVND (reference sequence). Trimming shortened V by 3 bases and J by 3 bases, and 9 bases separated the two germline ends. The CDR3 runs to 15 residues. CDR3 bases: TGTGCCAGTAGTATCGGGGTCGGTGGGGCCAACGTCCTGACTTTC. It yields the protein CASSIGVGGANVLTF.

The chain uses TRBV27 and TRBJ1-1; no firm D call. The CDR3 totals 17 residues. With 4 bases removed from V and 0 bases from J, the gap between germline ends came to 18 bases. The germline V gene encodes CDR1 MNHEY and CDR2 SMNVEV (reference sequence). CDR3 amino acids: CASSSRPGPTMNTEAFF. In DNA form, the CDR3 reads TGTGCCAGCAGTTCCCGCCCGGGCCCCACCATGAACACTGAAGCTTTCTTT.

The chain joins TRBV18 to TRBJ2-1, with TRBD2 identical over 9 bases. The J segment lost 0 bases and the V segment lost 5 bases, leaving 2 bases of the junction unmatched. This CDR3 comprises 15 residues. Per the germline V gene, CDR1 is KGHSH and CDR2 is LQKENI. For the CDR3, the DNA is TGTGCCAGCTCAACGGGACTAGCCTCCTACAATGAGCAGTTCTTC. It is translated as CASSTGLASYNEQFF.

This clone turned up a few times. The chain recombines TRBV4-2 with TRBJ2-5; 9 bases fit TRBD2. The trim removed 0 bases at V and 1 base at J, leaving 0 bases unmatched. The CDR3 loop spans 15 amino acids. CDR1 and CDR2 from the germline V gene are LGHNA and YNFKEQ. Written as DNA, the CDR3 is TGTGCCAGCAGCCAAGAGCGGGGGGGCCAAGAGACCCAGTACTTC. Its translation: CASSQERGGQETQYF.

This clone was seen a single time. This rearrangement joins TRBV9 to TRBJ1-2; D is undetermined. V was trimmed by 0 bases and J by 5 bases, leaving 14 bases between them. This CDR3 has 15 residues. Germline lookup yields CDR1 SGDLS and CDR2 YYNGEE. CDR3 amino acids: CASSVGGNREYGYTF. CDR3 DNA: TGTGCCAGCAGCGTAGGAGGGAATAGGGAGTATGGCTACACCTTC.

V usage is TRBV27 and J usage is TRBJ1-5; no definite D call. Trimming stripped 5 bases from V and 5 bases from J, with 10 bases between. The CDR3 covers 13 residues. Germline CDR1 MNHEY, CDR2 SMNVEV (reference sequence). The CDR3 nucleotides read TGTGCCAGCAGTCCATACAGTGATCAGCCCCAGCATTTT. Translating it yields CASSPYSDQPQHF.

The CDR3 reads CAWSRGTGGNQPQHF. The CDR3 DNA is TGTGCCTGGAGTCGCGGGACAGGGGGAAATCAGCCCCAGCATTTT. The V gene is TRBV30, the J gene TRBJ1-5; 11 bases are shared with TRBD1. The CDR3 loop spans 15 amino acids. Per germline, CDR1 GTSNPN and CDR2 SVGIG (reference sequence). J gave up 4 bases and V 2 bases, and 4 bases lay outside the gene matches.

This chain joins TRBV19 and TRBJ1-5; 7 nucleotides line up with TRBD1. J gave up 1 base and V 6 bases, and 6 bases lay outside the gene matches. Germline assignment: CDR1 LNHDA and CDR2 SQIVND (reference sequence). This CDR3 has 15 residues. The CDR3 nucleotides are TGTGCCAGTAGATCCACGACAGGGAGCAATCAGCCCCAGCATTTT. This sequence encodes CASRSTTGSNQPQHF.

This clone has a single count. This CDR3 is CASSLTRQGGFPEKLFF. The CDR3 nucleotides are TGTGCCAGCAGTTTAACCCGCCAGGGCGGTTTTCCTGAAAAACTGTTTTTT. The chain joins TRBV28 to TRBJ1-4; D is possibly TRBD1 (5 bases). The CDR3 runs 17 residues. Trimming removed 2 bases from V and 7 bases from J, with 20 bases in between. Per the germline V gene, CDR1 is MDHEN and CDR2 is SYDVKM.

In nucleotides, the CDR3 is TGTGCCAGCTCACCGCGGGCGGGAGCTAACACTGAAGCTTTCTTT. It yields the protein CASSPRAGANTEAFF. The chain couples TRBV18 to TRBJ1-1; D is ambiguous. The germline V gene has CDR1 KGHSH and CDR2 LQKENI. The CDR3 is made up of 15 amino acids. Trimming took 3 bases from V and 2 from J, leaving 13 bases between them.

CDR3 protein: CASSFWDGSGEAFF. CDR3 coding DNA: TGCGCCAGCAGCTTTTGGGACGGCTCAGGTGAAGCTTTCTTT. The gene calls are TRBV5-1 and TRBJ1-1, with D possibly being TRBD1 (5 bases). CDR3 length equals 14 residues. V was pared by 2 bases and J by 7 bases, with 15 bases between. CDR1 and CDR2 from the germline V gene are SGHRS and YFSETQ.

This chain links TRBV2 with TRBJ1-1; TRBD1 might be the D (6 bases). Per germline, CDR1 SNHLY and CDR2 FYNNEI. V was pared by 1 base and J by 4 bases, with 19 bases between. The CDR3 is made up of 17 amino acids. The CDR3 bases are TGTGCCAGCAGTGAAGGGGTCCTTAAACAGGGAAGCACTGAAGCTTTCTTT. This sequence encodes CASSEGVLKQGSTEAFF.

Written as DNA, the CDR3 is TGTGCCAGCCAAGGGACAGGGGCCTCCTACGAGCAGTACTTC. It codes for CASQGTGASYEQYF. This chain links TRBV18 with TRBJ2-7, with 10 positions matching TRBD1. Germline values: CDR1 KGHSH, CDR2 LQKENI. Trimming cost V 8 bases and J 0 bases; bases outside gene matches: 4. This CDR3 comprises 14 residues. Together with reference TRBV18 and TRBJ2-7, the CDR3 gives the full variable domain: NAGVMQNPRHLVRRRGQEARLRCSPMKGHSHVYWYRQLPEEGLKFMVYLQKENIIDESGMPKERFSAEFPKEGPSILRIQQVVRGDSAAYFCASQGTGASYEQYFGPGTRLTVT.

The chain combines TRBV5-1 with TRBJ1-1; D may be TRBD1 (5 bases). This CDR3 is 15 amino acids long. Germline V gives CDR1 SGHRS, CDR2 YFSETQ. Trimming stripped 6 bases from V and 2 bases from J, with 17 bases between. The CDR3 nucleotides read TGCGCCAGCACCTGGGGGTGGGAAGGAAACACTGAAGCTTTCTTT. Translation: CASTWGWEGNTEAFF.

This chain uses TRBV10-2 with TRBJ2-7; a possible D gene is TRBD1 (6 bases). CDR3 length: 15 amino acids. Germline V CDR1 and CDR2: WSHSY, SAAADI. V lost 4 bases, J lost 0 bases, and 13 bases lay in between. The CDR3 DNA follows: TGCGCCAGCAGTGGGCAGGGGCGCCCCTCCTACGAGCAGTACTTC. It translates to CASSGQGRPSYEQYF.

The count of this clone is one. This sequence joins TRBV29-1 and TRBJ1-1; D is uncertain. The V end lost 6 bases, the J end lost 0 bases, and 8 bases lay between the germline ends. The V gene's germline CDR1 is SQVTM and CDR2 ANQGSEA. The CDR3 covers 12 residues. The CDR3, as DNA: TGCAGCGTGACGATCATGAACACTGAAGCTTTCTTT. This sequence encodes CSVTIMNTEAFF.

The gene calls are TRBV19 and TRBJ2-1; the match to TRBD2 covers 9 bases. J gave up 4 bases and V 6 bases, and 7 bases lay outside the gene matches. Germline loops: CDR1 LNHDA, CDR2 SQIVND (reference sequence). The CDR3 extends over 15 amino acids. The CDR3 reads CASSYSGSGYNEQFF. As DNA, the CDR3 is TGTGCCAGTAGCTATAGCGGGAGCGGGTACAATGAGCAGTTCTTC.

Only a few counts were recorded for this clone. This chain links TRBV7-9 with TRBJ2-7; tentatively, D is TRBD1 (6 bases). The CDR3 extends over 15 amino acids. Germline loops: CDR1 SEHNR, CDR2 FQNEAQ (reference sequence). The V gene lost 4 bases and the J gene lost 2 bases, with 15 bases spanning the gap. The CDR3 DNA is TGTGCCAGCAGCTCCCTACAGGGATCAACCTACGAGCAGTACTTC. Residues: CASSSLQGSTYEQYF. The full variable domain, in which reference TRBV7-9 and TRBJ2-7 provide the parts outside the CDR3, is DTGVSQNPRHKITKRGQNVTFRCDPISEHNRLYWYRQTLGQGPEFLTYFQNEAQLEKSRLLSDRFSAERPKGSFSTLEIQRTEQGDSAMYLCASSSLQGSTYEQYFGPGTRLTVT.